The rows below give T cell receptor beta chains drawn from one sample of a study of shared T cell receptors in the human thymus. Libraries were prepared by immunoSEQ multiplex PCR; TCRdb keeps only in-frame clonotypes and omits some of them. Of some 720,000 clones in the sample, more than 75% were seen once. These sequences were also reported in another study, on human thymus T cells.

The sequencing input was thymocytes. These receptors came from a boy younger than two with a congenital heart defect. CDR3s include the opening cysteine and the closing phenylalanine or tryptophan. D genes are given only for firm matches. The listing skips clone size in some rows; elsewhere it reads once, few, many or a size class.

J: TRBJ1-2
size: NA
D: NA
V: TRBV9
CDR3: CASSAPPRGDGYTF
DNA: TGTGCCAGCAGCGCACCCCCCAGGGGAGATGGCTACACCTTC

J: TRBJ1-2
size: NA
D: NA
V: TRBV28
CDR3: CASSPLKHNYGYTF
DNA: TGTGCCAGCAGTCCATTGAAACATAACTATGGCTACACCTTC

J: TRBJ2-5
size: few
D: NA
V: TRBV23-1
CDR3: CASSQFYTHRETQYF
DNA: TGCGCCAGCAGTCAATTCTATACCCACAGGGAGACCCAGTACTTC

J: TRBJ2-1
size: NA
D: TRBD1
V: TRBV30
CDR3: CAWSALTGSSYNEQFF
DNA: TGTGCCTGGAGTGCCCTGACAGGGAGCTCCTACAATGAGCAGTTCTTC

J: TRBJ1-2
size: few
D: NA
V: TRBV30
CDR3: CAWSADVGGYGYTF
DNA: TGTGCCTGGAGTGCTGACGTGGGGGGCTATGGCTACACCTTC

J: TRBJ2-3
size: NA
D: TRBD2
V: TRBV2
CDR3: CASSERGLAGGGGDTQYF
DNA: TGTGCCAGCAGTGAGAGGGGACTAGCGGGAGGAGGTGGAGATACGCAGTATTTT

J: TRBJ1-1
size: NA
D: TRBD1
V: TRBV29-1
CDR3: CSAGTDGAGVDTEAFF
DNA: TGCAGCGCCGGGACAGATGGGGCAGGGGTGGACACTGAAGCTTTCTTT

J: TRBJ2-1
size: NA
D: NA
V: TRBV4-3
CDR3: CASSQDEALGYNEQFF
DNA: TGCGCCAGCAGCCAAGACGAGGCACTCGGGTACAATGAGCAGTTCTTC

J: TRBJ2-5
size: NA
D: NA
V: TRBV21-1
CDR3: CASSISGSLPGQYF
DNA: TGTGCCAGCAGCATTAGCGGGAGTTTACCCGGGCAGTACTTC

J: TRBJ2-1
size: NA
D: TRBD2
V: TRBV7-6
CDR3: CASSQTGGGDNEQFF
DNA: TGTGCCAGCAGCCAGACGGGCGGGGGAGACAATGAGCAGTTCTTC

J: TRBJ1-5
size: NA
D: NA
V: TRBV7-9
CDR3: CASSLMVGVGGDSNQPQHF
DNA: TGTGCCAGCAGCTTAATGGTCGGAGTGGGGGGGGATAGCAATCAGCCCCAGCATTTT

J: TRBJ2-5
size: NA
D: TRBD1
V: TRBV18
CDR3: CASSLRTGLQETQYF
DNA: TGTGCCAGCTCACTTAGGACAGGTTTACAAGAGACCCAGTACTTC

J: TRBJ2-3
size: NA
D: TRBD2
V: TRBV6-1
CDR3: CASTRTSGSPDTQYF
DNA: TGTGCCAGCACTCGGACTAGCGGGAGCCCAGATACGCAGTATTTT

J: TRBJ1-1
size: NA
D: NA
V: TRBV7-3
CDR3: CASSGGPGRRAFF
DNA: TGTGCCAGCAGCGGAGGGCCGGGTCGGAGGGCTTTCTTT

J: TRBJ1-1
size: once
D: TRBD1
V: TRBV19
CDR3: CASNTGESTEAFF
DNA: TGTGCCAGTAACACAGGGGAAAGCACTGAAGCTTTCTTT

J: TRBJ2-7
size: NA
D: NA
V: TRBV28
CDR3: CASSFLGEQYF
DNA: TGTGCCAGCAGTTTCCTAGGAGAGCAGTACTTC

J: TRBJ2-1
size: NA
D: TRBD2
V: TRBV5-6
CDR3: CASSLKRGLSYNEQFF
DNA: TGTGCCAGCAGTCTAAAGCGGGGTTTAAGCTACAATGAGCAGTTCTTC

J: TRBJ2-1
size: NA
D: NA
V: TRBV25-1
CDR3: CASPCWSFSYNEQFF
DNA: TGTGCCAGCCCATGCTGGAGTTTCTCCTACAATGAGCAGTTCTTC

J: TRBJ2-7
size: NA
D: TRBD1
V: TRBV5-4
CDR3: CASSLDRARYEQYF
DNA: TGTGCCAGCAGCCTGGACAGGGCGCGGTACGAGCAGTACTTC

J: TRBJ2-5
size: NA
D: TRBD2
V: TRBV11-1
CDR3: CASSCGLAGDETQYF
DNA: TGTGCCAGCAGCTGCGGACTAGCGGGAGATGAGACCCAGTACTTC

J: TRBJ2-7
size: NA
D: TRBD1
V: TRBV19
CDR3: CASSIDRYRGPYEQYF
DNA: TGTGCCAGTAGTATAGATCGGTACAGGGGACCCTACGAGCAGTACTTC

J: TRBJ1-3
size: NA
D: TRBD1
V: TRBV4-3
CDR3: CASSQVQGGRNTIYF
DNA: TGCGCCAGCAGCCAGGTACAGGGGGGGAGAAACACCATATATTTT

J: TRBJ2-4
size: NA
D: TRBD1
V: TRBV5-4
CDR3: CASSSSGTGAPKSQNIQYF
DNA: TGTGCCAGCAGCTCCTCAGGGACAGGGGCCCCAAAGAGTCAAAACATTCAGTACTTC

J: TRBJ1-2
size: NA
D: TRBD1
V: TRBV18
CDR3: CASSPPQGAVGYTF
DNA: TGTGCCAGCTCACCACCCCAGGGGGCGGTTGGCTACACCTTC

J: TRBJ2-7
size: NA
D: NA
V: TRBV6-5
CDR3: CASSRFSGQPYEQYF
DNA: TGTGCCAGCAGCCGGTTCAGCGGGCAGCCCTACGAGCAGTACTTC

J: TRBJ2-6
size: NA
D: NA
V: TRBV13
CDR3: CASRYSPSGANVLTF
DNA: TGTGCCAGCAGATATAGCCCCTCTGGGGCCAACGTCCTGACTTTC

J: TRBJ2-7
size: NA
D: TRBD2
V: TRBV5-1
CDR3: CASSSELAGTSYEQYF
DNA: TGCGCCAGCAGCTCGGAACTAGCGGGGACCTCCTACGAGCAGTACTTC

J: TRBJ2-5
size: NA
D: TRBD2
V: TRBV2
CDR3: CASQSGAPTSDRETQYF
DNA: TGTGCCAGCCAATCCGGTGCCCCGACTAGCGATCGAGAGACCCAGTACTTC